These 12 T cell receptor beta chains share one sample of origin, sequenced in a study of blood T cell repertoires in COVID-19. The data were produced by immunoSEQ multiplex PCR, yet TCRdb's version contains in-frame clones alone and is incomplete. The table lists 120,000 to 150,000 clones, approximately 87% of them singletons. Sequencing was performed on peripheral blood. Receptors were obtained from a man aged 50-60 years who had recovered from COVID-19.

The chain employs TRBV19 and TRBJ1-5, with 10 bases identical to TRBD1. The trim removed 5 bases at V and 5 bases at J, leaving 6 bases unmatched. CDR1 and CDR2 (germline): LNHDA, SQIVND (reference sequence). CDR3 length: 15 amino acids. CDR3 sequence (DNA): TGTGCCAGTAGTCCCGGGACAGGGGCCCATCAGCCCCAGCATTTT. Protein sequence: CASSPGTGAHQPQHF.

The rearrangement joins TRBV5-1 to TRBJ2-7; tentatively, D is TRBD1 (7 bases). The CDR3 has 13 amino acids. V gave up 4 bases and J gave up 4 bases, with 12 bases separating them. Germline values: CDR1 SGHRS, CDR2 YFSETQ. DNA for the CDR3: TGCGCCAGCAGCCGACAGGGACTGTACGAGCAGTACTTC. Residues: CASSRQGLYEQYF.

This chain joins TRBV30 and TRBJ2-3, with TRBD2 identical over 7 bases. The CDR3 contains 16 residues. CDR1 and CDR2 (germline): GTSNPN, SVGIG (reference sequence). V shed 1 base and J 1 base; nucleotides not matched to a gene: 8. The CDR3 bases are TGTGCCTGGAGTGGTGAGGGGAGGGTAGGCACAGATACGCAGTATTTT. It specifies CAWSGEGRVGTDTQYF.

The V and J genes are TRBV11-2 and TRBJ2-1, with 13 bases lining up with TRBD2. CDR1 is SGHAT, CDR2 FQNNGV, per germline. The CDR3 runs to 19 residues. V gave up 1 base and J gave up 0 bases; unmatched junction bases: 6. The DNA for the CDR3 is TGTGCCAGCAGCTTAGTGCCGGGACTAGCGGGGAGCTCCTACAATGAGCAGTTCTTC. Amino acid sequence: CASSLVPGLAGSSYNEQFF.

The chain carries TRBV4-1 and TRBJ2-3; 11 bases align to TRBD2. With V trimmed by 0 bases and J by 15 bases, 11 bases remained unmatched. CDR1 is MGHRA, CDR2 YSYEKL, per germline. This CDR3 comprises 15 residues. The CDR3 DNA reads TGCGCCAGCAGCCAAGAGTTTTCTAGCGGGGGGCGGGAATATTTT. It encodes CASSQEFSSGGREYF.

The chain is built from TRBV7-9 and TRBJ2-3; TRBD2 matches 8 bases. Looked up from germline, CDR1 is SEHNR and CDR2 is FQNEAQ (reference sequence). There are 14 residues in the CDR3. Trimming cost V 5 bases and J 2 bases; bases outside gene matches: 3. The CDR3 loop is CASSRAGDTDTQYF. The CDR3 bases are TGTGCCAGCAGCCGAGCGGGGGACACAGATACGCAGTATTTT.

This clone was observed a handful of times. The J gene is TRBJ2-5, the V gene TRBV5-6; a possible D gene is TRBD2 (6 bases). The ends were cut back, 0 bases at V and 5 bases at J, with 14 bases in the middle. The CDR3 has 15 amino acids. CDR1 is SGHDT, CDR2 YYEEEE, per germline. Written as DNA, the CDR3 is TGTGCCAGCAGCTTGGGCCAGGAGGGCGGGGAGACCCAGTACTTC. Amino acid sequence: CASSLGQEGGETQYF.

This chain connects TRBV18 to TRBJ2-3; 12 nucleotides match TRBD2. V lost 6 bases and J lost 4; bases outside the gene matches: 8. This CDR3 has 16 residues. CDR1 KGHSH and CDR2 LQKENI come from the germline V gene. In DNA form, the CDR3 reads TGTGCCAGCTCGCTACGACTAGCGGGGGATTCAGATACGCAGTATTTT. Amino acids: CASSLRLAGDSDTQYF.

The chain couples TRBV11-2 to TRBJ2-5; 13 positions agree with TRBD2. CDR1 SGHAT and CDR2 FQNNGV come from the germline V gene. This CDR3 has 17 amino acids. With V trimmed by 5 bases and J by 1 base, 7 bases remained unmatched. CDR3 sequence reads: CASSPTSGGISQETQYF. CDR3 in DNA: TGTGCCAGCAGCCCGACTAGCGGGGGGATAAGCCAAGAGACCCAGTACTTC.

This clone has a single count. This chain uses TRBV6-6 with TRBJ1-3; D ambiguous. Trimming took off 2 bases at V and 3 bases at J, with 8 bases between the two ends. The CDR3 totals 14 residues. Germline-derived CDR1 and CDR2 are MNHNY and SVGAGI (reference sequence). CDR3: CASSYSSNGNTIYF. CDR3 nucleotides: TGTGCCAGCAGTTACAGCTCTAATGGAAACACCATATATTTT.

The chain is built from TRBV2 and TRBJ1-3; perhaps TRBD1 as D (6 bases). V was clipped by 6 bases and J by 0 bases, with 15 bases between them. The CDR3 covers 16 residues. Germline V gene sequence: CDR1 SNHLY, CDR2 FYNNEI. The CDR3 nucleotides are TGTGCCAGCAGCTGGGACACGAAGAGCTCTGGAAACACCATATATTTT. Amino acid sequence: CASSWDTKSSGNTIYF.

The chain uses TRBV7-8 and TRBJ2-5, with D perhaps matching TRBD1 (6 bases). Trimming removed 7 bases at V and 6 bases at J, with 21 bases between. This CDR3 comprises 15 residues. Germline CDR1 reads SGHVS; CDR2 reads FQNEAQ. CDR3 amino acids: CASTVGQMNSQTQYF. CDR3 nucleotide sequence: TGTGCCAGCACCGTAGGACAGATGAATTCCCAGACCCAGTACTTC. The full variable domain, completed using reference TRBV7-8 and TRBJ2-5, is GAGVSQSPRYKVAKRGQDVALRCDPISGHVSLFWYQQALGQGPEFLTYFQNEAQLDKSGLPSDRFFAERPEGSVSTLKIQRTQQEDSAVYLCASTVGQMNSQTQYFGPGTRLLVL.